These 3 T cell receptor beta chains were sequenced from one sample in a study of blood T cells in healthy people across ages. Combining a sample-barcoded 5' primer with a J-beta primer mix, a second PCR ran for about 6 to 11 cycles. Using its own MiXCR run on the 5' RACE reads, TCRdb lists one record per CDR3 protein. The table has some 670,000 distinct CDR3 sequences, around 52% seen once. The specimen sequenced was blood. Receptors were obtained from an elderly woman in good health.

A note on this clonotype: Sequence at one end of the junction differs from germline and may be a read error. This chain links TRBV5-1 with TRBJ1-6, with 7 bases that match TRBD1. The CDR3 contains 13 residues. Germline lookup yields CDR1 SGHRS and CDR2 YFSETQ. The CDR3 nucleotides are TGCGCCAGCAGTTTGGACAGGTTTTCACCCCTCCACTTT. Encoded protein: CASSLDRFSPLHF.

In this sample, this clonotype turned up many times. V is TRBV28 and J is TRBJ2-7; 10 bases map to TRBD2. V shed 11 bases, J shed 6 bases, and the junction held 7 bases outside the gene matches. This CDR3 is 12 amino acids long. Germline values: CDR1 MDHEN, CDR2 SYDVKM. The CDR3 region is CAEGTSAGEQYF. The CDR3 DNA follows: TGTGCCGAGGGGACTAGCGCGGGCGAGCAGTACTTC.

The chain uses TRBV30 and TRBJ2-4, with 8 positions matching TRBD1. Per germline, CDR1 GTSNPN and CDR2 SVGIG (reference sequence). Trimming removed 0 bases from V and 4 bases from J; junction bases left unmatched: 2. The CDR3 runs to 14 residues. The CDR3 reads CAWSVRDRKNIQYF. The CDR3 DNA follows: TGTGCCTGGAGTGTACGGGACAGGAAAAACATTCAGTACTTC. The entire variable domain, with the rest obtained from reference TRBV30 and TRBJ2-4, is as follows: SQTIHQWPATLVQPVGSPLSLECTVEGTSNPNLYWYRQAAGRGLQLLFYSVGIGQISSEVPQNLSASRPQDRQFILSSKKLLLSDSGFYLCAWSVRDRKNIQYFGAGTRLSVL.